This T cell receptor (beta chain) appears in the sequencing data of a study of blood T cell repertoires in COVID-19. The germline V and J ends were trimmed by 5 bases and 6 bases, with 13 bases remaining between them. In germline, CDR1 is MDHEN, CDR2 SYDVKM. The CDR3 runs 14 residues. Authors' processing steps: By means of reference gene primer amplification, nucleated cell counts were estimated. Using immunoSEQ multiplex PCR, the repertoire was profiled, and TCRdb retains in-frame clones only, with some absent. V, J and clone size are those of that table, while D and trimming were read from the DNA. The sample lists approximately 280,000 clones, nearly 90% occurring once. Participants spanned ages about 18 to 90 years and resided in over 20 US areas. Participants were placed into cohorts based on the clinical history they reported.

Sequenced sample: PBMCs or T cells enriched from blood (not recorded which). The chain recombines TRBV28 with TRBJ2-2; D possibly corresponds to TRBD1 (7 bases). The clonotype was recovered from a young woman with acute COVID-19. CDR3 loop: CASSVQGGPGELFF. CDR3 coding DNA: TGTGCCAGCAGTGTTCAGGGGGGCCCCGGGGAGCTGTTTTTT.